This TCR beta chain originates from a study of identical twins. Germline lookup yields CDR1 SEHNR and CDR2 FQNEAQ (reference sequence). V was pared by 8 bases and J by 9 bases, with 11 bases between. The CDR3 is 11 amino acids. TCRdb reprocessed the 5' RACE reads via MiXCR and lists one record per CDR3 protein. This table has about 700,000 distinct CDR3 sequences, around 8.3% appearing once. The same sample was also studied in work on yellow fever vaccine responses in identical twins.

The clonotype originates from a woman aged 18-29 years in good health. This chain joins TRBV7-9 and TRBJ1-5, with a weak D call TRBD1 (6 bases). Sequencing used PBMCs. The DNA of the CDR3 is TGTGCCAGCGGTCTACAGGGGCCCCAGCATTTT. Translated, it gives CASGLQGPQHF.